This entry concerns a single T cell receptor beta chain. The data derive from a study of molecular identifiers for immune sequencing clone quantification. Across the whole study: RNA, taken in replicates from about 21,000 or 97,000 naive CD8 cells, was split five ways, with four sequenced.

TCRdb reprocessed the PCR reads via MiXCR and lists one record per CDR3 protein. The sample comprises 460,000 or so distinct CDR3 sequences, about a fifth of which are singletons, and under 0.85% rests with the top ten. Investigators produced naive CD8 libraries from approximately 20,000 to 980,000 sorted cells, drawing on 10%, 30% or 50% RNA. CD8+CD4-CCR7+CD45RA+ cells were sorted as naive CD8 T cells. Sequenced input: naive CD8+ T cells from blood, with Jurkat cell RNA spiked in. This sample's subset: FACS-sorted CD8+CD4-CCR7+CD45RA+ naive T cells. The sequence came from a human donor in good health. Some libraries in this study had Jurkat cell RNA spiked in.

The CDR3 region has the DNA TGCGCCAGCAGCCAAACCCATCAGGGGGGCACTGAAGCTTTCTTT. Translation gives CASSQTHQGGTEAFF. V is TRBV4-1 and J is TRBJ1-1, with TRBD1 identical over 7 bases. The ends lost 2 bases at V and 4 bases at J; junction bases unmatched: 7. Per the germline V gene, CDR1 is MGHRA and CDR2 is YSYEKL. CDR3 length: 15 amino acids.